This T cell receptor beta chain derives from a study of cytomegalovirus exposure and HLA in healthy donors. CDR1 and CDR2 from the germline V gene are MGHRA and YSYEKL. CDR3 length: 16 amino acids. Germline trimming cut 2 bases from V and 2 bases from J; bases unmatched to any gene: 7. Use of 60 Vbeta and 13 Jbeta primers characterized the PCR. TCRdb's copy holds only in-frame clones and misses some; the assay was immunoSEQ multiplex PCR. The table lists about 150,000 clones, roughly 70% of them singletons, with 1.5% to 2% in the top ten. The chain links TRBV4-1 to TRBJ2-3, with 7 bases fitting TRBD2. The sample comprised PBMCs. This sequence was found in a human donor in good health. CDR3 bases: TGCGCCAGCAGCCAAACGGGACTACCAAACACAGATACGCAGTATTTT. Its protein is CASSQTGLPNTDTQYF.